The rows below give T cell receptor beta chains drawn from one sample of a study of response to subunit inactivated influenza vaccine. TCRdb used MiXCR to reprocess the RT-PCR reads, holding one entry per CDR3 protein. The data contain more than 700,000 distinct CDR3 sequences, 21% of them singletons. The sequences come from PBMCs from blood, collected about 5 days after vaccination. The receptors were gathered from a man aged 50 to 59 who received an inactivated influenza vaccine. Each CDR3 is given with its conserved first and last residue. A D gene is named only where the DNA matches it firmly.

j_gene | v_gene | d_gene | CDR3aa
TRBJ2-2 | TRBV10-3 | - | CAIRQTGTGELFF
TRBJ2-2 | TRBV20-1 | - | CSASRGSGELFF
TRBJ2-1 | TRBV7-3 | - | CASSSLVGPGHPFF
TRBJ1-1 | TRBV20-1 | - | CSAIVTANTEAFF
TRBJ2-1 | TRBV25-1 | - | CASSELSQAKDEQFF
TRBJ2-1 | TRBV29-1 | - | CSVFQDGTYNEQFF
TRBJ2-7 | TRBV20-1 | - | CSASSGRIYEQYF
TRBJ2-7 | TRBV10-3 | - | CAISESHVSYEQYF
TRBJ1-5 | TRBV10-3 | TRBD1 | CAISTGTGVWSNQPQHF
TRBJ2-5 | TRBV5-1 | TRBD2 | CASSLRAGGPIETQYF
TRBJ2-1 | TRBV20-1 | - | CSARDVGQNSYNEQFF
TRBJ2-3 | TRBV5-1 | TRBD2 | CASSPLASGRQAQYF
TRBJ1-5 | TRBV29-1 | - | CSVGESNQPQHF
TRBJ2-2 | TRBV2 | TRBD2 | CASSPLAASNTGELFF
TRBJ2-3 | TRBV28 | TRBD2 | CASSRGGSFADTQYF
TRBJ2-5 | TRBV9 | TRBD1 | CASSARGQGGQETQYF
TRBJ2-5 | TRBV12-3/TRBV12-4 | - | CASSWGDRETQYF
TRBJ1-1 | TRBV11-2 | TRBD1 | CASSWTGEGTEAFF
TRBJ2-1 | TRBV11-2 | TRBD2 | CASSFELAGLYNEQFF
TRBJ2-3 | TRBV7-9 | - | CASSRGTTRVHTDTQYF
TRBJ2-2 | TRBV5-5 | TRBD2 | CASSLGSGRTGELFF
TRBJ1-4 | TRBV21-1 | - | CASRLGQGAREKLFF
TRBJ2-7 | TRBV20-1 | - | CSARPPAHHRAAGYEQYF
TRBJ2-3 | TRBV6-2/TRBV6-3 | TRBD1 | CASRRQGADTQYF
TRBJ2-2 | TRBV7-9 | - | CASSFRKDGELFF
TRBJ2-4 | TRBV4-2 | TRBD2 | CASSPSAGALAKNIQYF
TRBJ1-1 | TRBV29-1 | - | CSVEKGLGTEAFF
TRBJ2-5 | TRBV6-1 | - | CASRIGRPSWETQYF
TRBJ1-5 | TRBV7-2 | - | CASSLAIWGGQPQHF
TRBJ1-5 | TRBV4-1 | - | CASSQGPKFGQPQHF
TRBJ1-1 | TRBV7-4 | - | CASSLADGMNTEAFF
TRBJ2-3 | TRBV7-9 | - | CASSLIGSTDTQYF